This is a list of T cell receptor beta chains from one sample in a study of cytomegalovirus exposure and HLA in healthy donors. Data came from immunoSEQ multiplex PCR; TCRdb stores just in-frame clones and leaves some out. The sample contains about 130,000 clones, over 60% of which appear only once. What was sequenced was PBMCs. The receptors stem from a human donor in good health. Both conserved end residues are part of each CDR3. Fields, in order: V gene, clone size, D gene, J gene, CDR3 DNA, CDR3 protein. D genes are given only for firm matches. Size values are once, few and many counts, or a class for expanded clones, and some rows have none.

TRBV14	.	TRBD1	TRBJ1-2	TGTGCCAGCAGCCGGGACAGGGACGGCTATGGCTACACCTTC	CASSRDRDGYGYTF
TRBV7-9	.	TRBD1	TRBJ1-2	TGTGCCAGCAGCTTCCCGACAGGGATCTATGGCTACACCTTC	CASSFPTGIYGYTF
TRBV6-6	.	TRBD1	TRBJ1-3	TGTGCCAGCAGTCTGGGACAGGGTAGTGGAAACACCATATATTTT	CASSLGQGSGNTIYF
TRBV29-1	.	.	TRBJ2-7	TGCAGCGTTGCCGAGACAGGATCCTACGAGCAGTACTTC	CSVAETGSYEQYF
TRBV7-8	.	TRBD1	TRBJ1-1	TGTGCCAGCAGCTTGTTCGGACAGGCCGCTGAAGCTTTCTTT	CASSLFGQAAEAFF
TRBV7-2	.	TRBD1	TRBJ1-2	TGTGCCAGCAGGTCTCCGGGACAGATTTCGACTGGCTACACCTTC	CASRSPGQISTGYTF
TRBV27	.	TRBD1	TRBJ2-7	TGTGCCAGCAGTTTAGTGGGACAGGGGGCGGCGTCCTACGAGCAGTACTTC	CASSLVGQGAASYEQYF
TRBV21-1	.	.	TRBJ2-3	TGTGCCAGCAGAGTCATACGGACTAGCGGGGGGGTGGGGACGCAGTATTTT	CASRVIRTSGGVGTQYF
TRBV6-5	.	TRBD1	TRBJ2-7	TGTGCCAGCAGTTACTCAGGGGGCTCAGGCGAGCAGTACTTC	CASSYSGGSGEQYF
TRBV6-5	.	TRBD1	TRBJ1-2	TGTGCCAGCAGTTACTCGAGCAGGGGGGTATATGGCTACACCTTC	CASSYSSRGVYGYTF
TRBV4-1	.	TRBD2	TRBJ2-1	TGCGCCAGCAGCCAGAGACTACTAGCGGGCTCCTACAATGAGCAGTTCTTC	CASSQRLLAGSYNEQFF
TRBV5-1	.	.	TRBJ2-3	TGCGCCAGCAGCTTGGAAGCAGCGGATACGCAGTATTTT	CASSLEAADTQYF
TRBV10-3	.	.	TRBJ2-3	TGTGCCATCAGTGAGGTTCGGGGGGCCACAGATACGCAGTATTTT	CAISEVRGATDTQYF
TRBV2	.	.	TRBJ2-7	TGTGCCAGCGGGGGGGCCGGACTAGGCTACGAGCAGTACTTC	CASGGAGLGYEQYF
TRBV29-1	.	TRBD1	TRBJ2-5	TGCAGCGGAGGACAGGGTGGGACCCAGTACTTC	CSGGQGGTQYF
TRBV6-1	.	.	TRBJ1-2	TGTGCCAGCAGTGCTGTCTCCAGGGTAAATGGCTACACCTTC	CASSAVSRVNGYTF
TRBV11-2	.	TRBD2	TRBJ2-1	TGTGCCAGCTGGGGCGGGGGTTACAATGAGCAGTTCTTC	CASWGGGYNEQFF
TRBV4-2	.	TRBD2	TRBJ2-3	TGTGCCAGCAGCCAAGTGACTAGCGGTCCGGATACGCAGTATTTT	CASSQVTSGPDTQYF
TRBV6-1	few	.	TRBJ1-5	TGTGCCAGCAGTGAAGCCGTTAGGGGTCCCAATCAGCCCCAGCATTTT	CASSEAVRGPNQPQHF